This T cell receptor beta chain was documented in a study of T cells in Graves' hyperthyroidism and ophthalmopathy. About the research overall: Peripheral blood specimens were obtained at initial diagnosis, prior to any treatment. General study points: Blood shared most expanded thyroid clonotypes above 0.001.

Amplified regions were TCR beta CDR3 sequences from RNA transcripts. First-round RT-PCR of the TCR CDR3 relied on the HTBI primer set. TCRdb fed the multiplex PCR reads into MiXCR, producing one record per CDR3 protein. The table shows approximately 250,000 distinct CDR3 sequences, with over 20% occurring only once. About this clonotype: Its antigen is unknown.

For ophthalmopathy patients, the Clinical Activity Score was at least 3 and the NOSPECS grade at least 4; duration was under 3 months. The PBMCs had their origin in more than 9.5 ml of fresh peripheral blood. The material sequenced was blood. This receptor was obtained from a woman in her 40s with Graves' ophthalmopathy.

This CDR3 reads CSASRTGDSYEQYF. CDR3 sequence (DNA): TGCAGTGCTAGTCGTACAGGAGACTCCTACGAGCAGTACTTC. The gene calls are TRBV20-1 and TRBJ2-7, with D perhaps TRBD1 (5 bases). Trimming removed 3 bases at V and 0 bases at J, with 12 bases between. The CDR3 length is 14 residues. Per germline, CDR1 DFQATT and CDR2 SNEGSKA (reference sequence).